The 2 T cell receptor beta chains listed next were all sequenced from one sample in a study of blood T cell repertoires in COVID-19 (dated by TCRdb to 2018 to 2020). To prepare the library, the immunoSEQ multiplex PCR assay was applied. TCRdb took this table from immuneACCESS and kept in-frame rearrangements with V and J called. Such tables lack part of the clones; where checked against another copy, unresolved V genes explain under half of the gap, and the rest is unexplained. Across this sample there are hundreds of thousands of clones, with 85% to 90% seen only once. Approximately 4.3% of the sample belongs to the ten largest clones. Sample: PBMCs or T cells enriched from blood (not recorded which). These TCRs come from a woman younger than 30 with acute COVID-19.

J is TRBJ2-1 and V is TRBV7-3, with TRBD2 matching over 12 bases. With V trimmed by 2 bases and J by 7 bases, 9 bases remained unmatched. The CDR3 is 17 residues long. Germline CDR1 reads SGHTA; CDR2 reads FQGTGA. The CDR3 bases are TGTGCCAGCAGCTTACAAGGGGCAGGACTAGCGGGGAATGAGCAGTTCTTC. It translates to CASSLQGAGLAGNEQFF.

The CDR3: CASSLPGQGGETQYF. The CDR3 DNA is TGTGCCAGCAGCTTACCGGGACAGGGGGGAGAGACCCAGTACTTC. The genes are TRBV7-8 and TRBJ2-5, with TRBD1 matching over 11 bases. The junction had 3 bases not matched to a gene; V was cut back by 2 bases and J by 4 bases. The CDR3 has 15 amino acids. The germline gives CDR1 SGHVS, CDR2 FQNEAQ.